Below, one T cell receptor beta chain is given with its context. This entry belongs to a study of blood T cell repertoires in COVID-19. Profiling relied on immunoSEQ multiplex PCR, and the TCRdb table lists in-frame clones only, not all of them. The table includes about 200,000 clones, about four fifths detected once. Germline lookup yields CDR1 GTSNPN and CDR2 SVGIG (reference sequence). V dropped 4 bases and J dropped 1; count of bases not matched to a gene: 10. The CDR3 is 15 amino acids. The sample taken for sequencing was peripheral blood. The chain joins TRBV30 to TRBJ2-7; TRBD1 matches 7 bases. The receptor was isolated from a woman aged 40-49 years with acute or convalescent COVID-19. CDR3: CAWISKTGASYEQYF. For the CDR3, the DNA is TGTGCCTGGATCAGTAAAACAGGGGCTTCCTACGAGCAGTACTTC.